This is a list of T cell receptor beta chains from one sample in a study of blood T cell repertoires in COVID-19. Profiled with immunoSEQ multiplex PCR; TCRdb holds only in-frame clones, not every one. The sample has roughly 80,000 clones; roughly nine tenths are singletons. Sequencing was done on a sample of peripheral blood. These receptors were taken from a man older than 75 in a cohort sampled during active COVID-19. Both conserved end residues are part of each CDR3. D genes are given only for firm matches. A clone size is listed for some rows: how often the clone was seen (once, few, many), or a class if it is expanded.

CDR3 protein	CDR3 DNA	clone size	D gene	V gene	J gene
CASSSRTGGFYNEQFF	TGTGCCAGCAGCTCGCGGACAGGGGGTTTCTACAATGAGCAGTTCTTC	-	TRBD1	TRBV7-2	TRBJ2-1
CASSPYRVGQPQHF	TGTGCCAGCAGTCCGTACAGGGTAGGTCAGCCCCAGCATTTT	-	-	TRBV27	TRBJ1-5
CASSLAGGSTDTQYF	TGTGCCAGCAGTTTAGCGGGGGGGAGCACAGATACGCAGTATTTT	-	TRBD2	TRBV7-2	TRBJ2-3
CASRTGGAKGQPQHF	TGTGCCAGCAGGACAGGGGGCGCAAAGGGTCAGCCCCAGCATTTT	-	TRBD1	TRBV6-5	TRBJ1-5
CASSQGSATSGGETQYF	TGTGCCAGCAGCCAAGGAAGCGCGACTAGCGGGGGCGAGACCCAGTACTTC	many	TRBD2	TRBV4-2	TRBJ2-5
CATSDSRTGYTDTQYF	TGTGCCACCAGTGATTCGCGGACAGGGTACACAGATACGCAGTATTTT	-	TRBD1	TRBV24-1	TRBJ2-3
CASSQQGGTDTGELFF	TGTGCCAGCAGCCAACAGGGGGGGACGGACACCGGGGAGCTGTTTTTT	once	-	TRBV2	TRBJ2-2
CASSYPGDEKLFF	TGTGCCAGCAGTTATCCGGGGGATGAAAAACTGTTTTTT	once	-	TRBV6-5	TRBJ1-4
CASSLGQGRGDSGNTIYF	TGTGCCAGCAGTTTAGGTCAGGGCCGCGGAGACTCTGGAAACACCATATATTTT	once	-	TRBV27	TRBJ1-3
CASSPAGNSPSGNTIYF	TGTGCCAGCAGCCCCGCAGGGAATTCTCCCTCTGGAAACACCATATATTTT	-	-	TRBV7-9	TRBJ1-3
CATDGGGRIEKLFF	TGTGCCACTGACGGCGGGGGGCGAATTGAAAAACTGTTTTTT	-	-	TRBV28	TRBJ1-4
CASSLSESQETQYF	TGTGCCAGCAGTCTCAGTGAAAGCCAAGAGACCCAGTACTTC	-	-	TRBV6-5	TRBJ2-5